What follows is one T cell receptor beta chain and its context. In the authors' methods: Estimation of nucleated cell counts relied on the amplification of reference gene primers. The repertoire was sequenced with immunoSEQ multiplex PCR; TCRdb's copy has only in-frame clones and lacks some. D and trimming were read from the DNA, whereas the V and J calls and clone size are those reported in that table. Among 250,000 to 300,000 clones, approximately 91% were seen once, and the ten largest hold 1.7%. The data are from a study of blood T cell repertoires in COVID-19. On the study more broadly: Donors in the United States, Italy and Spain gave samples during acute or convalescent COVID-19.

Donors in Cohort 3 who had recovered were those with two negative PCRs, healthcare professional clearance, or resolution of their symptoms. Germline loops: CDR1 LGHNA, CDR2 YSLEER. CDR3 size: 15 residues. V lost 4 bases and J lost 2, with 12 bases in between. Sequencing used PBMCs or T cells enriched from blood (not recorded which). This receptor was obtained from a middle-aged woman who had recovered from COVID-19. The chain links TRBV4-3 to TRBJ1-3; D remains unclear. The chain's CDR3 is CASSPYTAAGNTIYF. The CDR3 region has the DNA TGCGCCAGCAGCCCCTACACAGCTGCTGGAAACACCATATATTTT.